Sequencing of this T cell receptor (beta chain) was carried out in a study of shared clonotypes between healthy human individuals. Study details: For every donor, three CD4 naive, three CD4 memory, two CD8 naive and one CD8 memory plates were used. Study results and caveats: Among donors, sharing of clonotypes was expected to be affected by sequencing depth.

CD45RO negativity and positive selection for CCR7 defined naive CD8 cells, a population that excluded terminally differentiated effector memory CD45RA+ cells. TCRdb keeps only in-frame clones here, not all; method: immunoSEQ multiplex PCR. The table shows about 2 million clones, with about 94% occurring only once. CDR3 length equals 12 residues. CDR1 is SEHNR, CDR2 FQNEAQ, per germline (reference sequence). Trimming shortened V by 10 bases and J by 8 bases, and 17 bases separated the two germline ends. A note on this clone: Its specificity is not known.

The clonotype comes from a young man in good health. J is TRBJ1-2 and V is TRBV7-9; D call uncertain. The source material was naive CD8+ T cells sorted from blood. The CDR3 region has the DNA TGTGCCACCTCCTCTGTGCAACCCGGCTACACCTTC. Protein: CATSSVQPGYTF.